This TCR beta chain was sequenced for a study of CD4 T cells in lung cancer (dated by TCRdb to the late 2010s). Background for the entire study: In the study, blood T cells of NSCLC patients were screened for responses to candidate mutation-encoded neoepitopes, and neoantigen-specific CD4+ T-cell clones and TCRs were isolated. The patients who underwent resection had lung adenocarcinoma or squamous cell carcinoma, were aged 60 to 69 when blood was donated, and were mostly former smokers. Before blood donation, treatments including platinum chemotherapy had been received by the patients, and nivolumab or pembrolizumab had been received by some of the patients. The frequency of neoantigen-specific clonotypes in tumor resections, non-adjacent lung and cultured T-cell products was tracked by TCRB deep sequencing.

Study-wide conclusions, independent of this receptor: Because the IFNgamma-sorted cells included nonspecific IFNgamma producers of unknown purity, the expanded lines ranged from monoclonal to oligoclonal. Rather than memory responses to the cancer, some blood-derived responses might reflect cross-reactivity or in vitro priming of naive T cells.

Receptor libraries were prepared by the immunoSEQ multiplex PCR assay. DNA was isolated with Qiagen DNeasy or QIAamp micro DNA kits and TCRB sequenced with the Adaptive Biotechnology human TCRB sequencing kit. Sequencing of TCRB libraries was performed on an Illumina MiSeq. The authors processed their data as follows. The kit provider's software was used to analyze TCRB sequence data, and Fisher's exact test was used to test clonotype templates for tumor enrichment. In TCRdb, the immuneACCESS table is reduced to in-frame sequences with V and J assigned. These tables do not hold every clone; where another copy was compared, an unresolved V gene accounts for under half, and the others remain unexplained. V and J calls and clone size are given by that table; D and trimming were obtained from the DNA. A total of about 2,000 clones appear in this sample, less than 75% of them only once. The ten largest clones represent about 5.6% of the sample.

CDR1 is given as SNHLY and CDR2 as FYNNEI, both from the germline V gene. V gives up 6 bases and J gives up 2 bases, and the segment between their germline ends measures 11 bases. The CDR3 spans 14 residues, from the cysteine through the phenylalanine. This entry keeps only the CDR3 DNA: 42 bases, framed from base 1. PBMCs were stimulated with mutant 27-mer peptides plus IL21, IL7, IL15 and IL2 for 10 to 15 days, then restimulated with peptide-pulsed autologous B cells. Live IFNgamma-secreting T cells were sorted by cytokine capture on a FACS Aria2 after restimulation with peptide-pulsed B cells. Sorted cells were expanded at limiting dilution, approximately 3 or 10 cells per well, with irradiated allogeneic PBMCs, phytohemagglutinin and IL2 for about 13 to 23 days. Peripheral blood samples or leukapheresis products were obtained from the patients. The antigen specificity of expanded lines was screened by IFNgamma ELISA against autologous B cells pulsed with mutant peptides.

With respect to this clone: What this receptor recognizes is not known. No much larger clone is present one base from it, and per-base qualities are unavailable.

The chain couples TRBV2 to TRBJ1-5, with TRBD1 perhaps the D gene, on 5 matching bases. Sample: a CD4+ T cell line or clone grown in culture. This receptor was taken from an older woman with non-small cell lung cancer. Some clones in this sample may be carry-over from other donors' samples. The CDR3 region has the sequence CASRGVTGNQPQHF. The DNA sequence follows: TGTGCCAGCAGGGGGGTTACAGGCAATCAGCCCCAGCATTTT.